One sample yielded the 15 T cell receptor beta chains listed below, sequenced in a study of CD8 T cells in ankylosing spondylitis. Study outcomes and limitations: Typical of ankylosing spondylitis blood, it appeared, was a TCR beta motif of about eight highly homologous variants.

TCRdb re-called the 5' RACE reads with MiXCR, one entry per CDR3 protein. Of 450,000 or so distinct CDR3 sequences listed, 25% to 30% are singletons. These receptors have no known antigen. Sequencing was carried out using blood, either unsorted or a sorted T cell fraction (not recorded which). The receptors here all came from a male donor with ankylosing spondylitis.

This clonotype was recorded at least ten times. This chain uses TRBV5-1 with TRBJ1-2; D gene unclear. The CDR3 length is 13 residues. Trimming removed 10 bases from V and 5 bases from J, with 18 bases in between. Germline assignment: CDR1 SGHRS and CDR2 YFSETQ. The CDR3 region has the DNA TGCGCCTCCGCAAGGGCCGGAGAATATGGCTACACCTTC. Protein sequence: CASARAGEYGYTF. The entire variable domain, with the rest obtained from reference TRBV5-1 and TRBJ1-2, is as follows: KAGVTQTPRYLIKTRGQQVTLSCSPISGHRSVSWYQQTPGQGLQFLFEYFSETQRNKGNFPGRFSGRQFSNSRSEMNVSTLELGDSALYLCASARAGEYGYTFGSGTRLTVV.

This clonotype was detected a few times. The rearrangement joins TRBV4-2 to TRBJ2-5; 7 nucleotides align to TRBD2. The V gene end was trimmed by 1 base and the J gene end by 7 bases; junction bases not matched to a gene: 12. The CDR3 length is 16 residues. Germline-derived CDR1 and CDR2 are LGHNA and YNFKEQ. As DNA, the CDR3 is TGTGCCAGCAGCCAAGTCCAGGGAGGGGACGGAGTGACCCAGTACTTC. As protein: CASSQVQGGDGVTQYF.

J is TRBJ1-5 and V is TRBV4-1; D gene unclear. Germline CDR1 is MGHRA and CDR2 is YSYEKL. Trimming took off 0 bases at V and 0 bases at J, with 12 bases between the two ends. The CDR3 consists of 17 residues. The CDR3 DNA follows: TGCGCCAGCAGCCAAGAACACCGAGATTATAGCAATCAGCCCCAGCATTTT. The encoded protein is CASSQEHRDYSNQPQHF.

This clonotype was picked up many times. CDR3 nucleotides: TGTGCCAGCAGCTTAGCGCAGAAGGGACGTGAGCAGTTCTTC. This codes for CASSLAQKGREQFF. This rearrangement joins TRBV7-9 to TRBJ2-1; the D call may be TRBD1 or TRBD2 (5 bases each). The CDR3 runs to 14 residues. Germline V gene lookup returns CDR1 SEHNR and CDR2 FQNEAQ (reference sequence). Deletions cut 0 bases from V and 9 bases from J, with 12 bases between.

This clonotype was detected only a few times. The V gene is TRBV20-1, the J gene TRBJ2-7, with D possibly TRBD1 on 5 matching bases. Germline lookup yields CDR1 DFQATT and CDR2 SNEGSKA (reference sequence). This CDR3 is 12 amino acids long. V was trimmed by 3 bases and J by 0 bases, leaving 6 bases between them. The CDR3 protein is CSASGHSYEQYF. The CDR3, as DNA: TGCAGTGCTAGTGGACACTCCTACGAGCAGTACTTC.

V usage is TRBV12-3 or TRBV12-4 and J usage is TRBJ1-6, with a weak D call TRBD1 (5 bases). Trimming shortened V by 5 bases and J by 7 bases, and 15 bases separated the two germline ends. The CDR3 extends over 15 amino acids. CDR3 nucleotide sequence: TGTGCCAGCAGTCAACCCAGGGCTCGGAATTCACCCCTCCACTTT. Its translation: CASSQPRARNSPLHF.

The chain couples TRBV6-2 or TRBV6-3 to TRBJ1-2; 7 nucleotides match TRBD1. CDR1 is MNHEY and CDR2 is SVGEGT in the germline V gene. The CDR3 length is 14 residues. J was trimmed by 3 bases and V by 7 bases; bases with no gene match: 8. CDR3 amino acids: CASTTRDSHYGYTF. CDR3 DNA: TGTGCCAGCACAACCCGGGACAGCCACTATGGCTACACCTTC.

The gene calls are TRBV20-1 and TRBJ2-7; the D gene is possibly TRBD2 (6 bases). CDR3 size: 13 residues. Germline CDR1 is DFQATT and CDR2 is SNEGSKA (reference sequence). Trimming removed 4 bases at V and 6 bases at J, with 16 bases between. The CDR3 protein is CSAILGGVSEQYF. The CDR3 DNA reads TGCAGTGCTATTTTGGGGGGAGTTTCCGAGCAGTACTTC.

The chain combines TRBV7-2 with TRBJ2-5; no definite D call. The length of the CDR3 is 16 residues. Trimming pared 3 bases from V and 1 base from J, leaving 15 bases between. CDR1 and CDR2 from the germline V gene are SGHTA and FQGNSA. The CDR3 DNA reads TGTGCCAGCAGCTTGGGTCTGGCGGAGATCCAAGAGACCCAGTACTTC. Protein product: CASSLGLAEIQETQYF.

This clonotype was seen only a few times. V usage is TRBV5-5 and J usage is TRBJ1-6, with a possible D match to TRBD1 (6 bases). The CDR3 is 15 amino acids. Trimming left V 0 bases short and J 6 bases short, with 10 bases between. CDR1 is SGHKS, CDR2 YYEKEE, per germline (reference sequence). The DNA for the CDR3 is TGTGCCAGCAGCTTGGAAGGACAGCCTAATTCACCCCTCCACTTT. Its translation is CASSLEGQPNSPLHF.

CDR3 bases: TGTGCCAGCATGGCGAGGGACAATCAGCCCCAGCATTTT. Translating gives CASMARDNQPQHF. V gene TRBV12-3 or TRBV12-4 combines with J gene TRBJ1-5; no definite D call. The CDR3 is 13 residues long. V was clipped by 7 bases and J by 3 bases, with 10 bases between them.

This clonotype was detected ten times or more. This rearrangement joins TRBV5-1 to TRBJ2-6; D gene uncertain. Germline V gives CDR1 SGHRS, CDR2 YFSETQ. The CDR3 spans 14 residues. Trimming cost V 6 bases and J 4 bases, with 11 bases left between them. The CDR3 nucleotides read TGCGCCAGCAACCCAACCTCAGGGGCCAACGTCCTGACTTTC. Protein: CASNPTSGANVLTF.

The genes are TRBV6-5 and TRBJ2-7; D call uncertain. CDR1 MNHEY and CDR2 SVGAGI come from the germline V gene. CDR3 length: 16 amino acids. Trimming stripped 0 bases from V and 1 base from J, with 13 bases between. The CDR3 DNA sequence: TGTGCCAGCAGTTACTCGGGCGGATTAAAGTCCTACGAGCAGTACGTC. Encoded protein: CASSYSGGLKSYEQYV.

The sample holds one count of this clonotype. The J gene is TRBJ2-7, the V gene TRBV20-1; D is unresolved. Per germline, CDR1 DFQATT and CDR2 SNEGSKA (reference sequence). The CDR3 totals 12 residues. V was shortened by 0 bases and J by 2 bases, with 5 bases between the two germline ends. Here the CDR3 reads CSAREATYEQYF. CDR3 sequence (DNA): TGCAGTGCTAGAGAAGCAACCTACGAGCAGTACTTC.

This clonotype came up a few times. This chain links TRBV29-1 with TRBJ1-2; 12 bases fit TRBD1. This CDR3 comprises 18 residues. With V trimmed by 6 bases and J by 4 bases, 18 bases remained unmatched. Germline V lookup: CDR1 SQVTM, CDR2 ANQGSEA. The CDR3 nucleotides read TGCAGCGTATATGGCCGGGGGGACAGGGGGCCCAATACCTATGGCTACACCTTC. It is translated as CSVYGRGDRGPNTYGYTF. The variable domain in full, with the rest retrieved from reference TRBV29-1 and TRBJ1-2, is SAVISQKPSRDICQRGTSLTIQCQVDSQVTMMFWYRQQPGQSLTLIATANQGSEATYESGFVIDKFPISRPNLTFSTLTVSNMSPEDSSIYLCSVYGRGDRGPNTYGYTFGSGTRLTVV.